This TCR beta chain was documented in a study of T cell responses to AZD1222 COVID-19 vaccine. There are 15 residues in the CDR3. Trimming removed 2 bases from V and 8 bases from J, with 16 bases in between. Germline values: CDR1 MNHEY, CDR2 SVGEGT. Some clones are missing from TCRdb's copy, which holds only in-frame ones; the method was immunoSEQ multiplex PCR. Of 150,000 to 200,000 clones listed, roughly 88% are singletons. Broader study findings: Recipients of two AZD1222 doses showed rising Spike-specific TCR breadth and depth. Most donors were white British, females outnumbered males, and clonal diversity was possibly underestimated.

In the case of this clone: Its antigen is unknown.

The V and J genes are TRBV6-2 or TRBV6-3 and TRBJ2-1, with a possible D match to TRBD2 (7 bases). The source was peripheral blood, collected 28 days after the second AZD1222 dose. This clonotype originated in an adult who received the AZD1222 COVID-19 vaccine. Here the CDR3 reads CASSYGRGAHHEQFF. In DNA form, the CDR3 reads TGTGCCAGCAGTTACGGACGGGGGGCCCACCATGAGCAGTTCTTC.